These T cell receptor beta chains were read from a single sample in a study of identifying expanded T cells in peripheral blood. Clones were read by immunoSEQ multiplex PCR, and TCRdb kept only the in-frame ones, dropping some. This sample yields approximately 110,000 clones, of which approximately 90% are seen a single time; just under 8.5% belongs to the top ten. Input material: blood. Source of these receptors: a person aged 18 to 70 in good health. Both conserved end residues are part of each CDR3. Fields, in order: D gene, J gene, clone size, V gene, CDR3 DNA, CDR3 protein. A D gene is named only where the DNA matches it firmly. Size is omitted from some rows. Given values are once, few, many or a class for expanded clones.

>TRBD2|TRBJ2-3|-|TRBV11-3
TGTGCCAGCAGCCACGCTAGCGGGAGCTCGCGGACGCAGTATTTT
CASSHASGSSRTQYF
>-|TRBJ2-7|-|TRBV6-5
TGTGCCAGCAGTTACGCCCCCCCTCATCCGTACTTC
CASSYAPPHPYF
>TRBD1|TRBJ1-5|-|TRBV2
TGTGCCAGCAGGGTGGTAGGGGGCGGCAATCAGCCCCAGCATTTT
CASRVVGGGNQPQHF
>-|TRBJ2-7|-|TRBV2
TGTGCCAGCAGTGAAACACAGATTAGTAACGAGCAGTACTTC
CASSETQISNEQYF
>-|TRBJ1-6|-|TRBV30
TGTGCCTGGAGTGTACCGGGACCTGGGAAATGGTTGGCAGATAATTCACCCCTCCACTTT
CAWSVPGPGKWLADNSPLHF
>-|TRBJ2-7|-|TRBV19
TGTGCCAGTAGTATAATGCAGGGGCAGGCCTACGAGCAGTACTTC
CASSIMQGQAYEQYF
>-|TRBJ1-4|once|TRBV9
TGTGCCAGCAGCGTATTAGCTGACAATGAAAAACTGTTTTTT
CASSVLADNEKLFF
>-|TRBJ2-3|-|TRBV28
TGTGCCAGCAGTCGACGACAGGACACAGATACGCAGTATTTT
CASSRRQDTDTQYF
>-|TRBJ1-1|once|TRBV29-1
TGCAGCGTTGGCCCCTCCAGGGCGAACACTGAAGCTTTCTTT
CSVGPSRANTEAFF
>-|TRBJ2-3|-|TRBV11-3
TGTGCCAGCAGCCCGGGGGGCGTAGAGGATACGCAGTATTTT
CASSPGGVEDTQYF
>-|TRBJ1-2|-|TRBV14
TGTGCCAGCAGCCAAGTTCCGAACTATGGCTACACCTTC
CASSQVPNYGYTF
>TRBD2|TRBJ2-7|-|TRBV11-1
TGTGCCAGCAGTCCATGGGGTAATAGCGGGAGTACCTCCTTC
CASSPWGNSGSTSF
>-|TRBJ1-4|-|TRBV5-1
TGCGCCAGCAGCATTGGACGACGCGACGAAAAACTGTTTTTT
CASSIGRRDEKLFF
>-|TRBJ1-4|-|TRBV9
TGTGCCAGCAGCGTTATGGGGAGGACTAATGAAAAACTGTTTTTT
CASSVMGRTNEKLFF
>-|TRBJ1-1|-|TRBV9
TGTGCCAGCAGCGTAGAGGCGAGGAACACTGAAGCTTTCTTT
CASSVEARNTEAFF
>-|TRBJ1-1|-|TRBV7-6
TGTGCCAGCAGCTCGTCATTGGGCGGCCCCACTGAAGCTTTCTTT
CASSSSLGGPTEAFF
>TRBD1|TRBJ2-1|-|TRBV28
TGTGCCAGCAGTTTAACAGGGGGGAATGAGCAGTTCTTC
CASSLTGGNEQFF
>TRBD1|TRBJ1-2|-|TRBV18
TGTGCCAGCTCACCACCGGGACAGGGATCGTATGGCTACACCTTC
CASSPPGQGSYGYTF
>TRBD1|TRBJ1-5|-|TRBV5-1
TGCGCCAGCAGCTTCGGGGCCTCAGGGGGCGCGGATCAGCCCCAGCATTTT
CASSFGASGGADQPQHF
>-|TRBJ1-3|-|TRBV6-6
TGTGCCAGCATGAGGCAGGGCTCTGGAAACACCATATATTTT
CASMRQGSGNTIYF
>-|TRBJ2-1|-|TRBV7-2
TGTGCCAGCAGCTCCGGGCATTACAATGAGCAGTTCTTC
CASSSGHYNEQFF
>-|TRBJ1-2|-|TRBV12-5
TGTGCTAGTGGTTTGGGGCAGGTAAATGGCTACACCTTC
CASGLGQVNGYTF
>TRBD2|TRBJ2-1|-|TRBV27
TGTGCCAGCAGTTCCGGAGGTAGCGGGAGAAATGAGCAGTTCTTC
CASSSGGSGRNEQFF
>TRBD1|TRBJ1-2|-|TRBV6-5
TGTGCCAGCAGTATTGTGACAGGGGGTCATGGTGGCTACACCTTC
CASSIVTGGHGGYTF
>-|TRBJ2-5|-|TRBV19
TGTGCCAGTAGGCAACAGGAGTACGCACAAGAGACCCAGTACTTC
CASRQQEYAQETQYF
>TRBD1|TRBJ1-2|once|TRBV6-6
TGTGCCAGCAGTACCACAGGGGGAGGCTACACCTTC
CASSTTGGGYTF
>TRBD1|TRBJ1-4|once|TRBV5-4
TGTGCCAGCAGCTCCCGGACAGGGGTTAATGAAAAACTGTTTTTT
CASSSRTGVNEKLFF
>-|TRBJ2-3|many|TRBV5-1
TGCGCCAGCAGCTTGTACACTACAGATACGCAGTATTTT
CASSLYTTDTQYF
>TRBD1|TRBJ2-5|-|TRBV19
TGTGCCAGTAGTATCTGGGACAGGGGCCCCCAAGAGACCCAGTACTTC
CASSIWDRGPQETQYF
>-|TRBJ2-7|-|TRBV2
TGTGCCAGCCGAGGCGGGTCCTACGAGCAGTACTTC
CASRGGSYEQYF
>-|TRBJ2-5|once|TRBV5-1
TGCGCCAGCCGATGGAGCAGGGGGGTGGAGACCCAGTACTTC
CASRWSRGVETQYF
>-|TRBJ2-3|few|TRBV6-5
TGTGCCAGCAGTATAGACTTTCGGGCAGATACGCAGTATTTT
CASSIDFRADTQYF
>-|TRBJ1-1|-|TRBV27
TGTGCCAGCAGTCCTGGGGGGCAGCTGGGCACTGAAGCTTTCTTT
CASSPGGQLGTEAFF
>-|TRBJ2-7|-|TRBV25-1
TGTGCCAGCAGTGAATGGGGAGGTTCCTACGAGCAGTACTTC
CASSEWGGSYEQYF
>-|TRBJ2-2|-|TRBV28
TGTGCCAGCACAGGAACGAACACCGGGGAGCTGTTTTTT
CASTGTNTGELFF
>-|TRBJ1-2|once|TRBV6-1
TGTGCCAGCAGCGTGCAGGGAAACTATGGCTACACCTTC
CASSVQGNYGYTF
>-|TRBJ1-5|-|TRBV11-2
TGTGCCAGCAGCTTCGATAGCAATCAGCCCCAGCATTTT
CASSFDSNQPQHF
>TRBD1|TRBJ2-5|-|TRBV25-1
TGTGCCAGCAGTGACCCCGGGACAGGGGGCTCGGGGACCCAGTACTTC
CASSDPGTGGSGTQYF
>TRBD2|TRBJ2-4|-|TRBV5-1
TGCGCCAGCGGCGAGGGAGGGCCGAGGAACATTCAGTACTTC
CASGEGGPRNIQYF
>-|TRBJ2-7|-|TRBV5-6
TGTGCCAGCAGCGGGAGCTCCTACGAGCAGTACTTC
CASSGSSYEQYF
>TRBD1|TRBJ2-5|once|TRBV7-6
TGTGCCAGCAGCTCGAACGACAGGGCCATCCAAGAGACCCAGTACTTC
CASSSNDRAIQETQYF
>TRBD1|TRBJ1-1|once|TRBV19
TGTGCCAGTGAGCCCCGGGACAGGGGATGGACTGAAGCTTTCTTT
CASEPRDRGWTEAFF
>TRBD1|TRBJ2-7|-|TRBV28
TGTGCCAGCAGTGCCTCAACAGGGGGCTGGTACGAGCAGTACTTC
CASSASTGGWYEQYF
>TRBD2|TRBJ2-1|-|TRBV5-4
TGTGCCAGCAGCTTGGGGAGGCGGGGGACCTACAATGAGCAGTTCTTC
CASSLGRRGTYNEQFF
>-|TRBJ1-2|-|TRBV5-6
TGTGCCAGCAGCTTGGGGCACGATGGCTACACCTTC
CASSLGHDGYTF
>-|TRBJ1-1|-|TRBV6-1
TGTGCCAGCAGTGAACGGCACCCCACTGAAGCTTTCTTT
CASSERHPTEAFF
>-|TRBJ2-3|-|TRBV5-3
TGTGCCAGAAGCTTCCAACAGGAAGGAGATACGCAGTATTTT
CARSFQQEGDTQYF
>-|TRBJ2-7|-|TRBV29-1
TGCAGCGTTGAAGCTGTCAACGAGCAGTACTTC
CSVEAVNEQYF
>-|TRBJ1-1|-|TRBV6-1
TGTGCCAGCAGTGAAGCCGGGGGGAACACTGAAGCTTTCTTT
CASSEAGGNTEAFF
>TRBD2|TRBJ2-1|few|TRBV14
TGTGCCAGCAGCCAAAACGGGAGGGCCGCTGAGCAGTTCTTC
CASSQNGRAAEQFF
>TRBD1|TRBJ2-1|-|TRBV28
TGTGCCAGCAGTTCAGGACAGGGGGTCGAGCAGTTCTTC
CASSSGQGVEQFF
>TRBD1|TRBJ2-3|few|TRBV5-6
TGTGCCAGCAGCCACAGGGGTATCACAGATACGCAGTATTTT
CASSHRGITDTQYF
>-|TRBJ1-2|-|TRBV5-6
TGTGCCAGCAGCTTGAATCCGGACAGAGGCGGCTACACCTTC
CASSLNPDRGGYTF
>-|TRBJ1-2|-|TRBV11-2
TGTGCCAGCAGCTTAGATTGGCGGGATTATGGCTACACCTTC
CASSLDWRDYGYTF